This note documents a single TCR beta chain sequence. This clonotype was seen a handful of times. The antigen it binds to is not known. No much larger clonotype is one base removed from it; base qualities were not supplied. The library was generated by 5' RACE. TCRdb records NextSeq 500 as the sequencer. The TCR library protocol attached unique molecular identifiers to individual cDNA molecules to correct for sequencing error and PCR bias. Sequencing covered both TCR alpha and beta chains, and within each sample the abundances of alpha and beta sequences were tightly co-correlated. In the paper's pipeline: Decombinator V4 was used to annotate TCR sequences for V gene, J gene and CDR3. Expanded TCRs were defined as changing significantly between any two time points under a Poisson model with p below 0.0001. TCR abundances were normalised to the total number of TCRs sequenced per sample and were expressed as counts per million. MAIT TCRs were defined by TRAV1-2 paired with TRAJ12, TRAJ20 or TRAJ33, and iNKT TCRs by TRAV10 paired with TRAJ18. VDJdb, accessed 1 November 2021, was searched for CMV, EBV and SARS-CoV-2 annotated TCRs, excluding TCRs annotated for multiple antigens. The public reads were reprocessed in TCRdb via fastp at Q25 and MiXCR, keeping in-frame beta chains. Under each unique CDR3 protein, matching rows form one entry showing the most common genes and DNA. The V and J calls were not made by the authors but by TCRdb's processing. This sample lists fewer than 65,000 distinct CDR3 sequences; 7.5% to 10% were detected once. The biggest ten clones account for around 14% of the sample.

These data are taken from a study of early T cells in non-severe SARS-CoV-2 infection (dated by TCRdb to about 2021). Concerning the study at large: TCR sequencing used bulk RNA from unsorted whole blood, so alpha and beta chains could not be paired. Broad study findings and their caveats: VDJdb matching was skewed toward anti-spike CD8 responses and likely underestimated virus-specific expansions by missing private and CD4 specificities.

This was a case-control study nested in a cohort of healthcare workers in London, UK, who had nasopharyngeal swab PCR tests and blood samples taken every week. Healthcare workers were enrolled in the week of the UK lockdown, from 23 to 31 March 2020, and were followed every week for up to about 15 weeks. At the junction V is shortened by 2 bases and J by 2 bases; bases outside the gene matches: 5. The CDR3 numbers 15 residues from cysteine through phenylalanine. Kept here is only the CDR3 DNA, which spans 45 bases and is read in frame from base 1. Reading the germline V gene (reference sequence) gives CDR1 DFQATT and CDR2 SNEGSKA.

Material: whole blood. The receptor was derived from an adult who was a healthcare worker with PCR-confirmed SARS-CoV-2 infection or an uninfected control (not recorded which). The chain is assembled from TRBV20-1 and TRBJ2-7; TRBD2 lines up with 11 middle nucleotides. The DNA is as follows: TGCAGTGCTAGACTATCTAGCGGGAGGACCTACGAGCAGTACTTC. This encodes CSARLSSGRTYEQYF.